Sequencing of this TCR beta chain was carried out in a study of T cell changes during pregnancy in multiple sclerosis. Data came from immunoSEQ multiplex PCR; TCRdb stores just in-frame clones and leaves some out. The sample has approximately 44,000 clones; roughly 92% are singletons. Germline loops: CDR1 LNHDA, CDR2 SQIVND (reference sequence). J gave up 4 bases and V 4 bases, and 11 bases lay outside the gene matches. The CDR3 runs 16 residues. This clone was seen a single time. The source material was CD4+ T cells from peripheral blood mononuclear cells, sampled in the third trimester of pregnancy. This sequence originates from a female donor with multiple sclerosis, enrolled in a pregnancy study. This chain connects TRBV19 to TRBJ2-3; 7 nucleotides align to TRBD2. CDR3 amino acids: CASSNGGSGFADTQYF. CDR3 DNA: TGTGCCAGTAGTAATGGCGGGAGTGGATTCGCAGATACGCAGTATTTT.